This T cell receptor (beta chain) was observed in a study of blood T cell repertoires in COVID-19. This clone was counted a few times. The CDR3 sequence is 13 residues long. Germline CDR1 is SGHNT and CDR2 is YYREEE (reference sequence). V dropped 3 bases and J dropped 6 bases, with 10 bases sitting between them. Method: immunoSEQ multiplex PCR; TCRdb's copy keeps in-frame clones and lacks some. The sample comprises about 87,000 clones, around nine tenths of which are singletons, and less than 6.5% rests with the top ten. The clonotype comes from a man aged 40-50 years with acute or convalescent COVID-19. The chain has TRBV5-4 and TRBJ2-1, with TRBD2 as a possible D gene (6 bases). Material for sequencing was peripheral blood. CDR3 in amino acids: CASSSTSINEQFF. For the CDR3, the DNA is TGTGCCAGCAGCTCCACTAGCATCAATGAGCAGTTCTTC.